This TCR beta chain was profiled in a study of T cell repertoires in cytomegalovirus infection (dated by TCRdb to about 2019). Broadly, across the study: Donor HLA type was relevant to the analysis, as public TCR beta signatures indicated carriage of CMV infection together with the matching HLA type.

CDR1 and CDR2 were assigned from the germline V gene as SGHTA and FQGNSA. From the cysteine through the phenylalanine, the CDR3 covers 15 amino acids. Of all the DNA, just the CDR3 is kept, 45 bases in frame from base 1. The germline ends are 11 bases apart after V is trimmed by 2 bases and J by 0 bases. Sequencing relied on an Illumina HiSeq 1500. The raw public reads went through TCRdb reprocessing: fastp at Q25, MiXCR clone calling, in-frame beta chains kept. Each CDR3 protein appears once, grouped with its most common genes and DNA. This sample holds some 300,000 distinct CDR3 sequences; roughly 15% were observed only once. The ten most abundant clones make up around 8.8% of the sample. This clonotype occurred many times. No cognate antigen has been identified for it. One base away there is no much larger clone; base qualities are not given. The research as a whole found: Carriers of CMV infection plus the relevant HLA type were discriminated by the cumulative frequency of public TCR beta family members in the study cohort and in an independent approximately 360-donor cohort. The ex vivo response was dominated by HLA-C-restricted CMV-specific TCR beta clonotypes, which also provided the single most frequent clonotype in two of eight donors.

The chain is made from TRBV7-2 and TRBJ2-7, with a tentative D call of TRBD1 or TRBD2, each matching 5 bases. The sample comprised PBMCs. The source of this sequence is a human donor in good health (CMV status not recorded). Some clones in this sample may be carry-over from other donors' samples. The CDR3 corresponds to CASSLRGQGSYEQYF. Here is the DNA: TGTGCCAGCAGCTTACGGGGCCAGGGCTCCTACGAGCAGTACTTC.